A single sample gave rise to the 5 T cell receptor beta chains below, sequenced in a study of T cell changes during pregnancy in multiple sclerosis. Some clones are missing from TCRdb's copy, which holds only in-frame ones; the method was immunoSEQ multiplex PCR. The sample lists tens of thousands of clones; 88% were seen once. Source: CD8+ T cells from peripheral blood mononuclear cells, taken after pregnancy. These TCRs come from a female donor in good health, enrolled as a control in a pregnancy study.

The chain employs TRBV4-1 and TRBJ2-3; 7 bases agree with TRBD2. The germline V gene has CDR1 MGHRA and CDR2 YSYEKL. The CDR3 is 18 residues long. Losses at the gene ends were 5 bases for V and 3 bases for J; bases not matched to a gene: 17. The CDR3 protein is CASSYKEVGLAVTDTQYF. The CDR3, as DNA: TGCGCCAGCAGCTACAAGGAGGTGGGCCTAGCGGTGACAGATACGCAGTATTTT.

This clone was counted a few times. This rearrangement joins TRBV6-6 to TRBJ1-1; D uncertain. Trimming took 5 bases from V and 2 from J, leaving 9 bases between them. CDR3 length: 13 amino acids. In germline, CDR1 is MNHNY, CDR2 SVGAGI (reference sequence). In DNA, the CDR3 is TGTGCCAGCAGTGACGGGGTTAACACTGAAGCTTTCTTT. Translated: CASSDGVNTEAFF.

V and J are TRBV10-3 and TRBJ1-2; D may be TRBD1 (5 bases). CDR3 size: 14 residues. Trimming took 0 bases from V and 8 from J, leaving 13 bases between them. Germline V gives CDR1 ENHRY, CDR2 SYGVKD. The CDR3 sequence: CAISESTQGYGYTF. CDR3 nucleotide sequence: TGTGCCATCAGTGAGTCGACTCAGGGTTACGGCTACACCTTC.

The chain is built from TRBV6-5 and TRBJ2-1; 9 bases line up with TRBD2. Trimming at V came to 3 bases and at J to 4 bases, leaving 4 bases not matched to a gene. This CDR3 spans 15 amino acids. Germline V gives CDR1 MNHEY, CDR2 SVGAGI. CDR3 sequence: CASSYASGAYNEQFF. Written as DNA, the CDR3 is TGTGCCAGCAGTTATGCTAGCGGGGCATACAATGAGCAGTTCTTC.

V is TRBV6-1 and J is TRBJ2-2; D possibly corresponds to TRBD2 (5 bases). V was cut by 2 bases and J by 2 bases, with 12 bases left in between. This CDR3 contains 16 residues. CDR1 and CDR2 (germline): MNHNS, SASEGT. CDR3 DNA sequence: TGTGCCAGCAGTGAACCAGCGGCAGCCAACACCGGGGAGCTGTTTTTT. Protein sequence: CASSEPAAANTGELFF.